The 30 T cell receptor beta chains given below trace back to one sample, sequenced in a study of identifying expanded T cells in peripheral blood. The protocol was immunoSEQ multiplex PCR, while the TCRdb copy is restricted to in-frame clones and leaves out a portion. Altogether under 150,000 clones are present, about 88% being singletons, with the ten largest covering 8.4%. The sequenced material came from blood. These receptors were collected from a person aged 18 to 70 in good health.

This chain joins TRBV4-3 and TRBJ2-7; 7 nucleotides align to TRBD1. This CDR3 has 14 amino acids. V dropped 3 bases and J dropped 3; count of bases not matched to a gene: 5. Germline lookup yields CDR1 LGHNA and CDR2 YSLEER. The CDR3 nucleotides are TGCGCCAGCAGCCACGAACAGGGGAACTACGAGCAGTACTTC. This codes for CASSHEQGNYEQYF.

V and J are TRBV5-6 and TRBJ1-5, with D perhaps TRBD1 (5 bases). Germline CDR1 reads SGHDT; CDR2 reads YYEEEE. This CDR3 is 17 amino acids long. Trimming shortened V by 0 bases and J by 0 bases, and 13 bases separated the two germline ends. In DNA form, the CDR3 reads TGTGCCAGCAGCTTGGGCGGACATCCCTATAGCAATCAGCCCCAGCATTTT. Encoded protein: CASSLGGHPYSNQPQHF.

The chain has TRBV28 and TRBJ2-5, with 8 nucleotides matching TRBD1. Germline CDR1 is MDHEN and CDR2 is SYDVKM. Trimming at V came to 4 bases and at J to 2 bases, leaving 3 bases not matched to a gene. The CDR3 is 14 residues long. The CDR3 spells CASSSGQGQETQYF. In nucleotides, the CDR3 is TGTGCCAGCAGTTCCGGACAGGGACAAGAGACCCAGTACTTC.

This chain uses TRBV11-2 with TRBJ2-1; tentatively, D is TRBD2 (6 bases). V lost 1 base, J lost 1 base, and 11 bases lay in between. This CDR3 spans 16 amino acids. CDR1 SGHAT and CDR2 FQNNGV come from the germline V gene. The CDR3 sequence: CASSLVGGVSYNEQFF. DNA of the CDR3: TGTGCCAGCAGCTTAGTTGGCGGGGTGTCCTACAATGAGCAGTTCTTC.

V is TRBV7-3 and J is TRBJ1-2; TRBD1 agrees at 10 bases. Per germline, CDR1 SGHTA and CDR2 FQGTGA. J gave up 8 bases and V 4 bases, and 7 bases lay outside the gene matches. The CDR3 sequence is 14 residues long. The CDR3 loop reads CASSWTGQGGGYTF. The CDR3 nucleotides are TGTGCCAGCAGCTGGACAGGACAGGGGGGAGGCTACACCTTC.

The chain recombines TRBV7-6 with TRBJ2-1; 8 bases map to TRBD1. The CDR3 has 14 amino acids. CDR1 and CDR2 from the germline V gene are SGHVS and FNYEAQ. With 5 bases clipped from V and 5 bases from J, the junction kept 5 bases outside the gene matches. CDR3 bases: TGTGCCAGCAGCCGGACAGGGTTCAACAATGAGCAGTTCTTC. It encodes CASSRTGFNNEQFF.

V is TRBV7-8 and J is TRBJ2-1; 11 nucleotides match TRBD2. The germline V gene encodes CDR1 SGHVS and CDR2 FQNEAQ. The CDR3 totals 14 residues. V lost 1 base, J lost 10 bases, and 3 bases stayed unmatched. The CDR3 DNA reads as TGTGCCAGCAGCTTAGGTCCTAGCGGGGGGGAGCAGTTCTTC. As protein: CASSLGPSGGEQFF.

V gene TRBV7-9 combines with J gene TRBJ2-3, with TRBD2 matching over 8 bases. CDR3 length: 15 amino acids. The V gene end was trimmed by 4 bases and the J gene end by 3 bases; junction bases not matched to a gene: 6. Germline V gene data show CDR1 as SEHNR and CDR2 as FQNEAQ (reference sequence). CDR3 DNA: TGTGCCAGCAGCTACAGCGGGGGAGGTACAGATACGCAGTATTTT. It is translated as CASSYSGGGTDTQYF.

The chain's CDR3 is CASSADSSAYEQYF. CDR3 bases: TGTGCCAGCAGCGCAGACAGCAGCGCCTACGAGCAGTACTTC. The chain links TRBV11-2 to TRBJ2-7; D might be TRBD1 (5 bases). The V gene's germline CDR1 is SGHAT and CDR2 FQNNGV. The CDR3 extends over 14 amino acids. Trimming shortened V by 5 bases and J by 2 bases, and 13 bases separated the two germline ends.

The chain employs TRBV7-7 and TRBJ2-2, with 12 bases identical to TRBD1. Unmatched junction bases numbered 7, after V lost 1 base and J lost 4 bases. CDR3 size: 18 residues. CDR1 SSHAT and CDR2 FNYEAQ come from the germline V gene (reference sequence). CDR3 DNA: TGTGCCAGCAGCTTAGAAGGGACAGGGGGCGCGGTCACCGGGGAGCTGTTTTTT. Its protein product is CASSLEGTGGAVTGELFF.

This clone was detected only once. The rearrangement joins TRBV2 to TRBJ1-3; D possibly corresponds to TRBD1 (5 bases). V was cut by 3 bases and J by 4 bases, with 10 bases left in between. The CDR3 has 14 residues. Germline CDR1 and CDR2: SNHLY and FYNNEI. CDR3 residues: CASSEQGTGNTIYF. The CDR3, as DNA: TGTGCCAGCAGTGAGCAGGGTACCGGAAACACCATATATTTT.

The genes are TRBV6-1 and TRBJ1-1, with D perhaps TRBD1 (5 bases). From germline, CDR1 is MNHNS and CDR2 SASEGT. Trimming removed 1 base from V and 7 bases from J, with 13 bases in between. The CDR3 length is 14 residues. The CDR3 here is CASSEDGAWGEAFF. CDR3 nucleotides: TGTGCCAGCAGTGAAGACGGGGCCTGGGGTGAAGCTTTCTTT.

CDR3 in amino acids: CASRATRPGTYEQYF. In nucleotides, the CDR3 is TGTGCCAGCAGAGCCACAAGGCCAGGGACCTACGAGCAGTACTTC. The rearrangement uses TRBV6-4 and TRBJ2-7; a possible D gene is TRBD1 (5 bases). The CDR3 loop spans 15 amino acids. Germline-derived CDR1 and CDR2 are MRHNA and SNTAGT. Deletions cut 6 bases from V and 2 bases from J, with 17 bases between.

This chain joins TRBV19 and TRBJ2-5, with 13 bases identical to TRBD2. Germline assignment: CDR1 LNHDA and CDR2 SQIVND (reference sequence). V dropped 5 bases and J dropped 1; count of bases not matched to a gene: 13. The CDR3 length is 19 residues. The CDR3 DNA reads TGTGCCAGTAGTCCCCTGCGGGGGGGACTAGCGGGACCCCAAGAGACCCAGTACTTC. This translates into CASSPLRGGLAGPQETQYF.

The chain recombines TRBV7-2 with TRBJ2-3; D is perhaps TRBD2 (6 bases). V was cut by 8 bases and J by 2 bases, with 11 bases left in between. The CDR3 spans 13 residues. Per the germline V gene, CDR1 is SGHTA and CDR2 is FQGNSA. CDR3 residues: CASGGDPTDTQYF. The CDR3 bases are TGTGCCAGCGGCGGGGATCCCACAGATACGCAGTATTTT.

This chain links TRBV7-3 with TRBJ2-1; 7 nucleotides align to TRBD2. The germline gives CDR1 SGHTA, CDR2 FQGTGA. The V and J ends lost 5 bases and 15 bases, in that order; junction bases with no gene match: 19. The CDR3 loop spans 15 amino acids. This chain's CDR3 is CASSPGTGTTKLLFF. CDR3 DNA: TGTGCCAGCAGCCCCGGAACCGGGACTACCAAATTGTTGTTCTTC.

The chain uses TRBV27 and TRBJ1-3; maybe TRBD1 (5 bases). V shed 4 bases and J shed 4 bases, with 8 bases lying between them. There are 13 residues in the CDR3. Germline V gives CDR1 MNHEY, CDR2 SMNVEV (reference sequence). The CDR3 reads CASSWGKGNTIYF. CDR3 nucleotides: TGTGCCAGCAGTTGGGGGAAAGGAAACACCATATATTTT.

This chain's CDR3 is CASSLLRGLAEGLGEQFF. The CDR3 DNA reads TGCGCCAGCAGCTTGCTCAGGGGACTAGCGGAGGGGCTAGGTGAGCAGTTCTTC. This sequence joins TRBV5-1 and TRBJ2-1; 11 nucleotides agree with TRBD2. Germline V gives CDR1 SGHRS, CDR2 YFSETQ. The V segment lost 1 base and the J segment 9 bases; nucleotides outside the gene matches: 15. There are 18 residues in the CDR3.

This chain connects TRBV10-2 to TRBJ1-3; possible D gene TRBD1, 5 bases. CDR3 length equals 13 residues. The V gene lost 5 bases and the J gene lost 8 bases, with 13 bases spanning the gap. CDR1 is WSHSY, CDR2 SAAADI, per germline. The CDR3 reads CASSSGATDTIYF. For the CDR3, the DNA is TGCGCCAGCAGTAGTGGGGCGACGGACACCATATATTTT.

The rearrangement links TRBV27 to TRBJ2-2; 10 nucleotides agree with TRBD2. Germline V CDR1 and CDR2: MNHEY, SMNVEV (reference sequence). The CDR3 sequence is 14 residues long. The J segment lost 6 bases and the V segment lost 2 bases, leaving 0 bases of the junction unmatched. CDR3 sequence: CASSLSGRAGELFF. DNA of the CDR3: TGTGCCAGCAGTTTAAGCGGGAGGGCCGGGGAGCTGTTTTTT.

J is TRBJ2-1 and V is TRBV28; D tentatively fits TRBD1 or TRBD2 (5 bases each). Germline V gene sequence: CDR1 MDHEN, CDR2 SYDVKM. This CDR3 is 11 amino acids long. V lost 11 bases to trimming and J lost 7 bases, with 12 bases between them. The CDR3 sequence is CALDGGNEQFF. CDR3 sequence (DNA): TGTGCCCTCGATGGGGGTAATGAGCAGTTCTTC.

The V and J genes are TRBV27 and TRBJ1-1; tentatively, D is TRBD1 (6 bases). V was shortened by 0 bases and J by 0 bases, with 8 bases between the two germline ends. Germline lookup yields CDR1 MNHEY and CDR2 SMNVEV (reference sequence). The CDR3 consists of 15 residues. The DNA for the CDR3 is TGTGCCAGCAGTTTATCTGGGACAATGAACACTGAAGCTTTCTTT. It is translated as CASSLSGTMNTEAFF.

CDR3 nucleotide sequence: TGCGCCAGCAGCTCCCGGCAGCCGAGCTCCTACAATGAGCAGTTCTTC. It codes for CASSSRQPSSYNEQFF. This rearrangement joins TRBV5-1 to TRBJ2-1; D unresolved. Germline CDR1 and CDR2: SGHRS and YFSETQ. The V and J ends lost 3 bases and 0 bases respectively, with 13 bases between them. The CDR3 extends over 16 amino acids. Drawing the rest from reference TRBV5-1 and TRBJ2-1, the complete variable domain is KAGVTQTPRYLIKTRGQQVTLSCSPISGHRSVSWYQQTPGQGLQFLFEYFSETQRNKGNFPGRFSGRQFSNSRSEMNVSTLELGDSALYLCASSSRQPSSYNEQFFGPGTRLTVL.

The CDR3 sequence: CASSSSGTGYYGYTF. As DNA, the CDR3 is TGTGCCAGCAGTTCCTCCGGGACAGGGTACTATGGCTACACCTTC. The chain combines TRBV6-5 with TRBJ1-2; 9 bases fit TRBD1. CDR3 length: 15 amino acids. J was trimmed by 3 bases and V by 4 bases; bases with no gene match: 6. CDR1 is MNHEY, CDR2 SVGAGI, per germline.

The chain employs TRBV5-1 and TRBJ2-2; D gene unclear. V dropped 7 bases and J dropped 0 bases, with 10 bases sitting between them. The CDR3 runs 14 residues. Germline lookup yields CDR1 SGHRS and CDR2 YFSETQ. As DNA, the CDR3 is TGCGCCAGCGCGGCGAATACGAACACCGGGGAGCTGTTTTTT. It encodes CASAANTNTGELFF.

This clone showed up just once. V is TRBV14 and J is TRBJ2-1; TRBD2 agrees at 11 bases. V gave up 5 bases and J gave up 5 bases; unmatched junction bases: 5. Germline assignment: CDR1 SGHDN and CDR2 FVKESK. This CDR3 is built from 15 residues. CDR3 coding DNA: TGTGCCAGCAGCTACCCGGGACTAGCGGACAATGAGCAGTTCTTC. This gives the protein CASSYPGLADNEQFF.

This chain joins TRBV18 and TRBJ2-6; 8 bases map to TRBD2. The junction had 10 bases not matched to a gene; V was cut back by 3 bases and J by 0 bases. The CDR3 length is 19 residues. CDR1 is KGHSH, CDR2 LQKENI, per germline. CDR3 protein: CASSPRLSGLDSGANVLTF. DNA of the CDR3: TGTGCCAGCTCACCTCGGTTATCGGGACTAGACTCTGGGGCCAACGTCCTGACTTTC.

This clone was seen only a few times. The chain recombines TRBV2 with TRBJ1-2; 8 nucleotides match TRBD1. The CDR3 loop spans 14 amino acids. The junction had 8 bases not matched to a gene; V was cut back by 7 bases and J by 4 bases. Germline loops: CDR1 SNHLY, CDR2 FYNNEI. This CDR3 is CASNTQGAPYGYTF. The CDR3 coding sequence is TGTGCCAGCAATACTCAGGGGGCCCCCTATGGCTACACCTTC.

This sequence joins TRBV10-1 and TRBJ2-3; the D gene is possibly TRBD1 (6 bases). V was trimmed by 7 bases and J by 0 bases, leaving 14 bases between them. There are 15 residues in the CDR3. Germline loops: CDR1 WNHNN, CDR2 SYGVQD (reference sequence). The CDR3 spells CASNPGDPSTDTQYF. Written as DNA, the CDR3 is TGCGCCAGCAACCCAGGGGACCCGAGCACAGATACGCAGTATTTT.

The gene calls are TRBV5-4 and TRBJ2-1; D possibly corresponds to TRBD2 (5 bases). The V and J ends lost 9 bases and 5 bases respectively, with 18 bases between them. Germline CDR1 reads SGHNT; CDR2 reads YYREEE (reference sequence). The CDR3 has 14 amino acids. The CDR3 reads CATLTINKNNEQFF. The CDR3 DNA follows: TGTGCCACCCTGACTATTAACAAGAACAATGAGCAGTTCTTC. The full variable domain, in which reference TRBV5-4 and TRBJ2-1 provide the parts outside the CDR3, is ETGVTQSPTHLIKTRGQQVTLRCSSQSGHNTVSWYQQALGQGPQFIFQYYREEENGRGNFPPRFSGLQFPNYSSELNVNALELDDSALYLCATLTINKNNEQFFGPGTRLTVL.